This T cell receptor (beta chain) originates from a study of T cell repertoires in cytomegalovirus infection. Notes on the study in general: HLA-C-restricted, CMV-specific TCR beta clonotypes were dominant ex vivo.

This clonotype has just a few counts. Antigen specificity is unknown. TCRdb re-analysed the reads in MiXCR, keeping a single row per CDR3 protein. This sample has over 300,000 distinct CDR3 sequences; 15% to 20% occur once, and the top ten carry about 12%. The CDR3 is 13 amino acids. Germline V gives CDR1 LNHDA, CDR2 SQIVND (reference sequence). J lost 4 bases, V lost 10 bases, and 7 bases had no gene match. The sequence was obtained from a human donor in good health (CMV status not recorded). Some clones in this sample may be carry-over from other donors' samples. This sequence joins TRBV19 and TRBJ2-3; 8 bases map to TRBD2. Sequencing input: PBMCs. CDR3 residues: CATAPGGADTQYF. CDR3 nucleotide sequence: TGTGCCACCGCCCCCGGGGGGGCAGATACGCAGTATTTT.